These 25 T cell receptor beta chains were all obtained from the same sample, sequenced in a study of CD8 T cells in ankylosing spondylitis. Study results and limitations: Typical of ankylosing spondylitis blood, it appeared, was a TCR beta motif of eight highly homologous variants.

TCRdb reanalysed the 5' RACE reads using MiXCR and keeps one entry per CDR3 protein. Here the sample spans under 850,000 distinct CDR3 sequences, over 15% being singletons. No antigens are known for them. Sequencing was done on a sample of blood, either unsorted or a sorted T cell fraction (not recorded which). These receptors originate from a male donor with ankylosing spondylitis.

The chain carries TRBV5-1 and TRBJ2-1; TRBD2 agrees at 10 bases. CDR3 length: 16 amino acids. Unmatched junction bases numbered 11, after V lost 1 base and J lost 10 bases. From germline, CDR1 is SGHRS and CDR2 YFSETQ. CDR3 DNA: TGCGCCAGCAGCTTGTCGGTAGCGGGGGGTCTCGACGAGCAGTTCTTC. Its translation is CASSLSVAGGLDEQFF. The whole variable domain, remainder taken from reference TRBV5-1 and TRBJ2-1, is KAGVTQTPRYLIKTRGQQVTLSCSPISGHRSVSWYQQTPGQGLQFLFEYFSETQRNKGNFPGRFSGRQFSNSRSEMNVSTLELGDSALYLCASSLSVAGGLDEQFFGPGTRLTVL.

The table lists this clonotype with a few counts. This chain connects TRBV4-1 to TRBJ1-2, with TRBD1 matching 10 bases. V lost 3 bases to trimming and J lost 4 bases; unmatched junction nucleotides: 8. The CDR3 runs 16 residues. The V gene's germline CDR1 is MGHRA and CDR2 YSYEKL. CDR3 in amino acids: CASSQSSGTGAYGYTF. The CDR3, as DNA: TGCGCCAGCAGCCAGTCCTCCGGGACAGGGGCCTATGGCTACACCTTC.

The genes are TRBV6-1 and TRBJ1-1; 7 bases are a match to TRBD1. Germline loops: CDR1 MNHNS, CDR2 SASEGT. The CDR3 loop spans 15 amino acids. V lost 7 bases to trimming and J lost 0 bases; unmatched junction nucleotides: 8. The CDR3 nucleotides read TGTGCCAGCATCAGACAGGGAGCTCTGAACACTGAAGCTTTCTTT. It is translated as CASIRQGALNTEAFF.

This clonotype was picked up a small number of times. The CDR3 sequence: CASSQQGVIDEQYF. CDR3 DNA: TGCGCCAGCAGCCAACAGGGGGTAATAGACGAGCAGTACTTC. This chain joins TRBV4-1 and TRBJ2-7; 7 nucleotides agree with TRBD1. Germline V CDR1 and CDR2: MGHRA, YSYEKL. The length of the CDR3 is 14 residues. The V and J ends lost 2 bases and 5 bases, in that order; junction bases with no gene match: 6.

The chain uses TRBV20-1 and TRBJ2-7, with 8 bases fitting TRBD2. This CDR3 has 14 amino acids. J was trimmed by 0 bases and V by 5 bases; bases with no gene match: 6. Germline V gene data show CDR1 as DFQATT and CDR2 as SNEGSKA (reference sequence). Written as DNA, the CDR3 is TGCAGTGCTGAATCGGGACTAGACTCCTACGAGCAGTACTTC. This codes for CSAESGLDSYEQYF.

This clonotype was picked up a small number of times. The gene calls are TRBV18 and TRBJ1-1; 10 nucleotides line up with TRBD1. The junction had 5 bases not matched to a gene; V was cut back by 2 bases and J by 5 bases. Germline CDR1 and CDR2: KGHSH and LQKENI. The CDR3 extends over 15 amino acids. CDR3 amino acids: CASSPGGQGVTEAFF. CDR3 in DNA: TGTGCCAGCTCACCAGGAGGACAGGGGGTTACTGAAGCTTTCTTT.

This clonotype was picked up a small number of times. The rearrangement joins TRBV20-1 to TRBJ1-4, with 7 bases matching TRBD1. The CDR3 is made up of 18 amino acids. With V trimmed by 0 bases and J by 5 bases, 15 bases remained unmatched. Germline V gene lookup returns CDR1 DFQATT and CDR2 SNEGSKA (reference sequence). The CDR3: CSARDPAYMDRRNEKLFF. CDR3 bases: TGCAGTGCTAGAGATCCAGCTTATATGGACAGGAGAAATGAAAAACTGTTTTTT.

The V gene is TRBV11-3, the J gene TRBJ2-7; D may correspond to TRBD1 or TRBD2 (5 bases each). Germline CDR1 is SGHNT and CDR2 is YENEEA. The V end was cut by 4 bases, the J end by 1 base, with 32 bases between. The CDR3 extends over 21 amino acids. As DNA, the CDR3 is TGTGCCAGCAGCTCCGAATCATTTAGCCGGGGACCCCGACGTGGATCCTACGAGCAGTACTTC. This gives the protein CASSSESFSRGPRRGSYEQYF.

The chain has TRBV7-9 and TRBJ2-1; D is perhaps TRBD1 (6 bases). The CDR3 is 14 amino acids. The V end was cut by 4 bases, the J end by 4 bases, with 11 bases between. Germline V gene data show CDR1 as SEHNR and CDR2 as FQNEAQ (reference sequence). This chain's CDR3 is CASSSGQKYNEQFF. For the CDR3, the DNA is TGTGCCAGCAGCTCCGGACAGAAATACAATGAGCAGTTCTTC. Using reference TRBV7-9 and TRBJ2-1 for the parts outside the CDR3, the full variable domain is DTGVSQNPRHKITKRGQNVTFRCDPISEHNRLYWYRQTLGQGPEFLTYFQNEAQLEKSRLLSDRFSAERPKGSFSTLEIQRTEQGDSAMYLCASSSGQKYNEQFFGPGTRLTVL.

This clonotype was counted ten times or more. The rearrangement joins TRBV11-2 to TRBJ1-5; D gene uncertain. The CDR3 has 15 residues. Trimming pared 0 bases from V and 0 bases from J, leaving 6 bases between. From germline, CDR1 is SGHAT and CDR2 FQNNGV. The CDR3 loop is CASSLDALSNQPQHF. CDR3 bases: TGTGCCAGCAGCTTAGATGCCCTTAGCAATCAGCCCCAGCATTTT.

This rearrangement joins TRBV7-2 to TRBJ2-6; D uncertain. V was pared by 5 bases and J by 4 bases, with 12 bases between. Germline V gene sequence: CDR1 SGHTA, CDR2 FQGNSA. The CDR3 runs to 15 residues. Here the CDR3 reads CASSPDTAGANVLTF. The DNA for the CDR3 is TGTGCCAGCAGCCCCGACACTGCGGGGGCCAACGTCCTGACTTTC.

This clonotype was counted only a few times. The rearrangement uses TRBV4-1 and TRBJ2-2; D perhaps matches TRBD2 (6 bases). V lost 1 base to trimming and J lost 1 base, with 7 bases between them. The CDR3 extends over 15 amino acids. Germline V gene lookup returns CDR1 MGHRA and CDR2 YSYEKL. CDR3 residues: CASSQAGENTGELFF. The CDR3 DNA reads TGCGCCAGCAGCCAAGCGGGGGAGAACACCGGGGAGCTGTTTTTT.

CDR3 sequence: CSARGQGNTIYF. The DNA for the CDR3 is TGCAGTGCTAGGGGTCAGGGAAACACCATATATTTT. The J gene is TRBJ1-3, the V gene TRBV20-1, with D hard to call. Germline assignment: CDR1 DFQATT and CDR2 SNEGSKA (reference sequence). V lost 3 bases to trimming and J lost 4 bases, with 7 bases between them. The CDR3 runs 12 residues.

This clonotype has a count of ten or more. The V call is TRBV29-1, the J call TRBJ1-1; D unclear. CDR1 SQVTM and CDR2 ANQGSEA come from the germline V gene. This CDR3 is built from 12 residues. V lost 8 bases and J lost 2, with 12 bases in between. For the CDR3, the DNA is TGCAGCACAGCGGACGTTAACACTGAAGCTTTCTTT. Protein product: CSTADVNTEAFF. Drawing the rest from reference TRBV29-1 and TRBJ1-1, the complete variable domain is SAVISQKPSRDICQRGTSLTIQCQVDSQVTMMFWYRQQPGQSLTLIATANQGSEATYESGFVIDKFPISRPNLTFSTLTVSNMSPEDSSIYLCSTADVNTEAFFGQGTRLTVV.

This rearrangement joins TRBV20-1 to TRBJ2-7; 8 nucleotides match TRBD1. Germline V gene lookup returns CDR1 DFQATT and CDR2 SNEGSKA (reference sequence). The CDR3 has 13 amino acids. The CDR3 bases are TGCAGCACGAGACAGGGGATCTCCTACGAGCAGTACTTC. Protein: CSTRQGISYEQYF.

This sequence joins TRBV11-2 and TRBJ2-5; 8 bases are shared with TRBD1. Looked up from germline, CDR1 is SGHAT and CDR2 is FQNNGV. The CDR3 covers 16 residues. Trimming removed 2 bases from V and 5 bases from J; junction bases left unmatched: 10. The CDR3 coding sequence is TGTGCCAGCAGCTTATGGCCAGGGGGCAATTACGAGACCCAGTACTTC. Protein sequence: CASSLWPGGNYETQYF.

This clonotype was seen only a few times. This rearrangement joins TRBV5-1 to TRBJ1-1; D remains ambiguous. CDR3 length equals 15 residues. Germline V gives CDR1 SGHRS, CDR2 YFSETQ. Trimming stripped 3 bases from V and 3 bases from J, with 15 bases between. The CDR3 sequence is CASSYERLTDTEAFF. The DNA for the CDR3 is TGCGCCAGCAGCTACGAGAGGCTAACTGACACTGAAGCTTTCTTT.

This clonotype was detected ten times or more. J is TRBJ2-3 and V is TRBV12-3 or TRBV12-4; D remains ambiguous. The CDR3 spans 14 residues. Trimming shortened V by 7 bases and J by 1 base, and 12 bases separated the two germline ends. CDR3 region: CASTRWQGTDTQYF. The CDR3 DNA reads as TGTGCCAGCACCAGGTGGCAGGGCACAGATACGCAGTATTTT.

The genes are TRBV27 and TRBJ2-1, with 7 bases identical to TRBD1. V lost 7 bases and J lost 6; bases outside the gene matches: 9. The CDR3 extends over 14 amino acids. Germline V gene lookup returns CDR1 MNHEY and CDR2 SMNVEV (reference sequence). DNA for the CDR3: TGTGCCAGCACACTACAGGGGCCCGGCAATGAGCAGTTCTTC. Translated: CASTLQGPGNEQFF.

CDR3 bases: TGCAGTGCTCCCGACTTGCTCCTCTCCTACGAGCAGTACTTC. It yields the protein CSAPDLLLSYEQYF. This sequence joins TRBV20-1 and TRBJ2-7; D call uncertain. V lost 5 bases and J 0 bases, leaving 14 bases between the germline ends. Germline CDR1 and CDR2: DFQATT and SNEGSKA (reference sequence). This CDR3 region has 14 residues.

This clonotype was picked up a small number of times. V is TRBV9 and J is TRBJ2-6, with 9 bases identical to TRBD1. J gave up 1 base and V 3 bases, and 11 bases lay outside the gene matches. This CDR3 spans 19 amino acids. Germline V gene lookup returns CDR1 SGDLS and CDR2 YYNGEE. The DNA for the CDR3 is TGTGCCAGCAGCGGAACCGGGACAGGGTTTCTATCTGGGGCCAACGTCCTGACTTTC. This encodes CASSGTGTGFLSGANVLTF. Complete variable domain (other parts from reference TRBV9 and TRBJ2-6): DSGVTQTPKHLITATGQRVTLRCSPRSGDLSVYWYQQSLDQGLQFLIQYYNGEERAKGNILERFSAQQFPDLHSELNLSSLELGDSALYFCASSGTGTGFLSGANVLTFGAGSRLTVL.

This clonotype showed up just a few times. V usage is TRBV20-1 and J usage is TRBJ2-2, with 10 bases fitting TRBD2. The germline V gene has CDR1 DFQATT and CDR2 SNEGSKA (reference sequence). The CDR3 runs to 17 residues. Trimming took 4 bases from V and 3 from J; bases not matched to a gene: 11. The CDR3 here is CSAKPPSGGTYTGELFF. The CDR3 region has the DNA TGCAGTGCTAAGCCCCCTAGCGGGGGAACCTACACCGGGGAGCTGTTTTTT.

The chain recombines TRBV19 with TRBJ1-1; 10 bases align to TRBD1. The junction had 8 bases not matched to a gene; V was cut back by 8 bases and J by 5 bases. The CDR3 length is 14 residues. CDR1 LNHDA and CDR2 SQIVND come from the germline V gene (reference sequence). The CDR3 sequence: CASSDRGRRTEAFF. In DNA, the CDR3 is TGTGCCAGTTCCGACAGGGGGCGTCGGACTGAAGCTTTCTTT. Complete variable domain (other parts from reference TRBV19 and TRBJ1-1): DGGITQSPKYLFRKEGQNVTLSCEQNLNHDAMYWYRQDPGQGLRLIYYSQIVNDFQKGDIAEGYSVSREKKESFPLTVTSAQKNPTAFYLCASSDRGRRTEAFFGQGTRLTVV.

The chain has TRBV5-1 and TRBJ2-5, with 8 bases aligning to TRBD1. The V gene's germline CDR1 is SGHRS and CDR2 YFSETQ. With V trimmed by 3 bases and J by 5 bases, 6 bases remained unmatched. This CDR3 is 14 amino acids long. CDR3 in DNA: TGCGCCAGCAGCTACCAGGGGGCTGTGGAGACCCAGTACTTC. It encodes CASSYQGAVETQYF.

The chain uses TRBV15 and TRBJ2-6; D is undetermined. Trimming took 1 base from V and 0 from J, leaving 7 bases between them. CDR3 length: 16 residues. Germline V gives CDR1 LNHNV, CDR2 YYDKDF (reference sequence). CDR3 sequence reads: CATSRARNSGANVLTF. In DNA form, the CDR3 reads TGTGCCACCAGCAGAGCCCGGAACTCTGGGGCCAACGTCCTGACTTTC.